These T cell receptor beta chains were read from a single sample in a study of T cells in Graves' hyperthyroidism and ophthalmopathy. A single record per CDR3 protein comes from TCRdb applying MiXCR to the multiplex PCR reads. This sample has around 450,000 distinct CDR3 sequences, with roughly an eighth found just once. Input material: blood. Source of these receptors: a young woman with Graves' hyperthyroidism. Both conserved end residues are part of each CDR3. Fields, in order: J gene, clone size, V gene, D gene, CDR3 protein, CDR3 DNA. A D gene is named only where the DNA matches it firmly. Some rows mark clone size as missing; the rest say once, few, many or name a class of expanded clone.

j_gene: TRBJ2-1
abundance: many
v_gene: TRBV2
d_gene: TRBD2
CDR3aa: CASSLSGSRYNEQFF
CDR3nt: TGTGCCAGCAGTCTTAGCGGGAGCCGCTACAATGAGCAGTTCTTC

j_gene: TRBJ2-5
abundance: few
v_gene: TRBV7-2
d_gene: -
CDR3aa: CASSLGYRVRKETQYF
CDR3nt: TGTGCCAGCAGCTTAGGTTACAGGGTGCGGAAAGAGACCCAGTACTTC

j_gene: TRBJ1-6
abundance: many
v_gene: TRBV12-5
d_gene: -
CDR3aa: CASGLVLNSPLHF
CDR3nt: TGTGCTAGTGGTTTGGTTCTCAATTCACCCCTCCACTTT

j_gene: TRBJ2-1
abundance: few
v_gene: TRBV20-1
d_gene: TRBD2
CDR3aa: CSASSLGLASYEQFF
CDR3nt: TGCAGTGCTAGTTCTCTGGGACTAGCGTCATATGAGCAGTTCTTC

j_gene: TRBJ2-7
abundance: many
v_gene: TRBV5-1
d_gene: -
CDR3aa: CASSVKDQQYF
CDR3nt: TGCGCCAGCAGCGTTAAGGACCAGCAGTACTTC

j_gene: TRBJ1-1
abundance: many
v_gene: TRBV6-1
d_gene: -
CDR3aa: CASGLQSLTEAFF
CDR3nt: TGTGCCAGCGGACTCCAGTCCTTAACTGAAGCTTTCTTT

j_gene: TRBJ1-1
abundance: few
v_gene: TRBV15
d_gene: -
CDR3aa: CATSEDRMNTEAFF
CDR3nt: TGTGCCACCAGCGAGGACAGAATGAACACTGAAGCTTTCTTT

j_gene: TRBJ2-5
abundance: many
v_gene: TRBV11-2
d_gene: -
CDR3aa: CASSLDTGGRETQYF
CDR3nt: TGTGCCAGCAGCTTAGATACGGGTGGTCGGGAGACCCAGTACTTC

j_gene: TRBJ2-2
abundance: -
v_gene: TRBV5-6
d_gene: -
CDR3aa: CASSTTKVWGELFF
CDR3nt: TGTGCCAGCAGCACCACCAAGGTCTGGGGGGAGCTGTTTTTT

j_gene: TRBJ2-7
abundance: many
v_gene: TRBV6-1
d_gene: -
CDR3aa: CASTNGRDAYEQYF
CDR3nt: TGTGCCAGCACCAACGGTAGGGACGCCTACGAGCAGTACTTC

j_gene: TRBJ2-3
abundance: many
v_gene: TRBV7-2
d_gene: -
CDR3aa: CASSLDSLNTDTQYF
CDR3nt: TGTGCCAGCAGCTTAGATTCGCTGAACACAGATACGCAGTATTTT

j_gene: TRBJ2-3
abundance: many
v_gene: TRBV7-9
d_gene: -
CDR3aa: CASSLTSSDTQYF
CDR3nt: TGTGCCAGCAGCTTAACCTCCTCGGATACGCAGTATTTT

j_gene: TRBJ2-1
abundance: many
v_gene: TRBV6-2/TRBV6-3
d_gene: -
CDR3aa: CASRGGMSSYNEQFF
CDR3nt: TGTGCCAGCAGGGGCGGGATGAGCTCCTACAATGAGCAGTTCTTC

j_gene: TRBJ2-1
abundance: -
v_gene: TRBV7-8
d_gene: TRBD2
CDR3aa: CASTRTSAYNEQFF
CDR3nt: TGTGCCAGCACGCGGACTAGCGCTTACAATGAGCAGTTCTTC

j_gene: TRBJ1-1
abundance: many
v_gene: TRBV12-3/TRBV12-4
d_gene: TRBD1
CDR3aa: CASSWDRATEAFF
CDR3nt: TGTGCCAGCAGCTGGGACAGGGCCACTGAAGCTTTCTTT

j_gene: TRBJ1-1
abundance: many
v_gene: TRBV7-2
d_gene: -
CDR3aa: CATRTAGWDTEAFF
CDR3nt: TGTGCCACTCGGACAGCCGGGTGGGACACTGAAGCTTTCTTT

j_gene: TRBJ1-4
abundance: -
v_gene: TRBV5-8
d_gene: TRBD1
CDR3aa: CASNLGQGGYNEKLFF
CDR3nt: TGTGCCAGCAACTTGGGGCAGGGGGGTTATAATGAAAAACTGTTTTTT

j_gene: TRBJ2-2
abundance: many
v_gene: TRBV3-1
d_gene: -
CDR3aa: CASSLIGSANTGELFF
CDR3nt: TGTGCCAGCAGCCTTATCGGTTCGGCGAACACCGGGGAGCTGTTTTTT

j_gene: TRBJ1-5
abundance: few
v_gene: TRBV19
d_gene: -
CDR3aa: CASTGANQPQHF
CDR3nt: TGTGCCAGTACAGGGGCCAATCAGCCCCAGCATTTT

j_gene: TRBJ2-6
abundance: -
v_gene: TRBV28
d_gene: -
CDR3aa: CASSRDALSGANVLAF
CDR3nt: TGCGCCAGCAGTCGGGACGCTCTCTCTGGGGCCAACGTCCTGGCTTTC

j_gene: TRBJ2-3
abundance: few
v_gene: TRBV7-9
d_gene: -
CDR3aa: CASEGTDTQYF
CDR3nt: TGTGCCAGCGAGGGGACAGATACGCAGTATTTT

j_gene: TRBJ2-7
abundance: many
v_gene: TRBV15
d_gene: -
CDR3aa: CATSRDRAPGSSYEQYF
CDR3nt: TGTGCCACCAGCAGAGATAGAGCCCCGGGGAGCTCCTACGAGCAGTACTTC

j_gene: TRBJ2-7
abundance: many
v_gene: TRBV3-1
d_gene: TRBD2
CDR3aa: CASSPGLAGAGYEQYF
CDR3nt: TGTGCCAGCAGCCCGGGACTAGCGGGAGCGGGCTACGAGCAGTACTTC

j_gene: TRBJ2-7
abundance: -
v_gene: TRBV27
d_gene: TRBD1
CDR3aa: CASSLSERDSYEQYF
CDR3nt: TGTGCCAGCAGTTTATCCGAAAGGGACAGTTACGAGCAGTACTTC

j_gene: TRBJ2-7
abundance: -
v_gene: TRBV29-1
d_gene: -
CDR3aa: CSVVGVRPWSYEQYF
CDR3nt: TGCAGCGTTGTGGGTGTTCGGCCCTGGTCCTACGAGCAGTACTTC

j_gene: TRBJ1-1
abundance: many
v_gene: TRBV2
d_gene: -
CDR3aa: CASRVAGEPTEAFF
CDR3nt: TGTGCCAGCAGGGTGGCGGGGGAGCCCACTGAAGCTTTCTTT

j_gene: TRBJ1-2
abundance: many
v_gene: TRBV5-5
d_gene: -
CDR3aa: CASSLARANYGYTF
CDR3nt: TGTGCCAGCAGCTTGGCCAGGGCTAACTATGGCTACACCTTC

j_gene: TRBJ1-1
abundance: -
v_gene: TRBV5-6
d_gene: -
CDR3aa: CASSADIGNTEAFF
CDR3nt: TGTGCCAGCAGCGCGGACATAGGGAACACTGAAGCTTTCTTT

j_gene: TRBJ2-7
abundance: many
v_gene: TRBV28
d_gene: TRBD1
CDR3aa: CASSSGTGRLEQYF
CDR3nt: TGTGCCAGCAGTTCAGGGACAGGGCGTCTCGAGCAGTACTTC